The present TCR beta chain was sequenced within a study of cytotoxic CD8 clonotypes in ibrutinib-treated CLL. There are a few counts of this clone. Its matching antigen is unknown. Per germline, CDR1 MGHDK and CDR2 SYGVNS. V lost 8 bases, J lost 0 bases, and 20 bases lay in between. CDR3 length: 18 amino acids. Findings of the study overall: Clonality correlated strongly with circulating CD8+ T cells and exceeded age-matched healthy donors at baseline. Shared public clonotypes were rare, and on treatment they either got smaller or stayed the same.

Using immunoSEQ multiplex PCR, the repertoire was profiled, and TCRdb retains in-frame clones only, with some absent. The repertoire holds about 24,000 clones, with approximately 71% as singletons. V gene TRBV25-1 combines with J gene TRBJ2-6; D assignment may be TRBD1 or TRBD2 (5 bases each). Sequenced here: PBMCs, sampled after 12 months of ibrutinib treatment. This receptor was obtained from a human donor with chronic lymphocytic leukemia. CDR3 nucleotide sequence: TGTGCCAGCTCCGGGACGAAGAAACTCAGCTCTGGGGCCAACGTCCTGACTTTC. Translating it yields CASSGTKKLSSGANVLTF.